The T cell receptor (beta chain) described here comes from a study of T cells in Graves' hyperthyroidism and ophthalmopathy. This clonotype has ten or more counts. Its antigen is currently unknown. Study results and limitations: Onset of ophthalmopathy came a median approximately 6.8 months after the model predicted it. Ophthalmopathy cases were set apart from stable hyperthyroidism by a 13 V-J model. In blood, most of the thyroid clonotypes expanded above 0.001 were also present.

TCR beta CDR3 sequences were amplified from RNA transcripts. HTBI primers were used for first-round RT-PCR of the TCR CDR3. TCRdb analysed the multiplex PCR reads with MiXCR anew, one entry per CDR3 protein. The table shows 540,000 or so distinct CDR3 sequences, with around 14% occurring only once. Calling Graves' hyperthyroidism stable meant ophthalmopathy did not progress within 18 months. Germline V gene lookup returns CDR1 SGHTA and CDR2 FQGNSA. The CDR3 spans 15 residues. The ends were cut back, 5 bases at V and 4 bases at J, with 17 bases in the middle. This clonotype was sampled from a woman aged 30 to 39 with Graves' hyperthyroidism. V usage is TRBV7-2 and J usage is TRBJ1-2, with D possibly being TRBD1 (6 bases). Material: blood. The CDR3 region has the DNA TGTGCCAGCAGCCTACAGGCCCCAGGGGTCTATGGCTACACCTTC. Translated, it gives CASSLQAPGVYGYTF.